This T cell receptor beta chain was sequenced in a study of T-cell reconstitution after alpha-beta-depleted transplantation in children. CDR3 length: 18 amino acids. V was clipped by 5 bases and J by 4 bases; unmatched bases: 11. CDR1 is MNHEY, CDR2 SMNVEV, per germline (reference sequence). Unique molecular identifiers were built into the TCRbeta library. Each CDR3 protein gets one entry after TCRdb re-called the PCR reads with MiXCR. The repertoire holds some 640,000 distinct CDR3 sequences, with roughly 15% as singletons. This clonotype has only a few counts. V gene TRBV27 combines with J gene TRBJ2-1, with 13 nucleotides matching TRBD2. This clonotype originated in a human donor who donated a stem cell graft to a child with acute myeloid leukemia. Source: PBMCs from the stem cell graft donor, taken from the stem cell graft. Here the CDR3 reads CASSILTSGGLYYNEQFF. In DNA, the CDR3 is TGTGCCAGCAGTATCCTGACTAGCGGGGGGCTTTATTACAATGAGCAGTTCTTC.